These 31 T cell receptor beta chains came from one sample sequenced in a study of OX40 agonist ivuxolimab in advanced cancers. Profiled with immunoSEQ multiplex PCR; TCRdb holds only in-frame clones, not every one. The table lists over 60,000 clones, 85% to 90% of them singletons. The material sequenced was CD4+ or CD8+ T cells sorted from blood, taken in a trial of the OX40 agonist ivuxolimab. The receptors stem from an adult with an advanced solid tumor such as melanoma, head and neck, liver or kidney cancer.

The CDR3 protein is CASSVGQVGEAFF. For the CDR3, the DNA is TGTGCCAGCAGTGTCGGACAAGTAGGAGAAGCTTTCTTT. V and J are TRBV2 and TRBJ1-1; tentatively, D is TRBD1 (5 bases). The CDR3 sequence is 13 residues long. The V and J ends lost 4 bases and 8 bases respectively, with 14 bases between them. Germline assignment: CDR1 SNHLY and CDR2 FYNNEI.

CDR3 sequence reads: CASSLEGTPRRELFF. Written as DNA, the CDR3 is TGTGCCAGCAGCCTCGAGGGGACGCCCCGACGGGAACTGTTTTTT. The gene calls are TRBV7-9 and TRBJ1-4, with D tentatively TRBD1 (5 bases). V lost 5 bases and J 12 bases, leaving 22 bases between the germline ends. The CDR3 contains 15 residues. From germline, CDR1 is SEHNR and CDR2 FQNEAQ (reference sequence).

The chain uses TRBV7-9 and TRBJ2-7; unclear D gene. Germline V gene sequence: CDR1 SEHNR, CDR2 FQNEAQ (reference sequence). Trimming left V 3 bases short and J 3 bases short, with 3 bases between. The CDR3 consists of 11 residues. This chain's CDR3 is CASSFHYEQYF. For the CDR3, the DNA is TGTGCCAGCAGCTTCCACTACGAGCAGTACTTC.

A word on this clone: One end of the junction is discordant with germline, which a read error may explain. This chain connects TRBV30 to TRBJ2-1, with 15 positions matching TRBD2. Germline V gives CDR1 GTSNPN, CDR2 SVGIG (reference sequence). The CDR3 length is 18 residues. The DNA for the CDR3 is TGTACCTGGAGTGCAAGGACTAGCGGGAGGGTAGCCTACAATGAGCAGTTCTTC. Translated, it gives CTWSARTSGRVAYNEQFF.

The J gene is TRBJ2-7, the V gene TRBV30; D is possibly TRBD2 (6 bases). The CDR3 is 11 residues long. The V gene's germline CDR1 is GTSNPN and CDR2 SVGIG (reference sequence). The ends were cut back, 4 bases at V and 4 bases at J, with 8 bases in the middle. CDR3 nucleotide sequence: TGTGCCTGGACAGGGAGGTACGAGCAGTACTTC. The encoded protein is CAWTGRYEQYF.

The CDR3 DNA follows: TGTGCCAGCAGTGAGGGCGCTAGCACAGATACGCAGTATTTT. Translation gives CASSEGASTDTQYF. This chain connects TRBV6-1 to TRBJ2-3, with D hard to call. The V gene lost 3 bases and the J gene lost 0 bases, with 7 bases spanning the gap. Germline V gene sequence: CDR1 MNHNS, CDR2 SASEGT. The CDR3 is 14 residues long.

The chain employs TRBV5-1 and TRBJ2-1; D possibly matches TRBD1 or TRBD2 (5 bases each). CDR1 and CDR2 from the germline V gene are SGHRS and YFSETQ. The length of the CDR3 is 14 residues. Trimming shortened V by 5 bases and J by 8 bases, and 17 bases separated the two germline ends. CDR3 amino acids: CASRGEPLRHEQFF. The CDR3, as DNA: TGCGCCAGCAGGGGGGAGCCCCTCCGCCATGAGCAGTTCTTC.

This chain uses TRBV5-1 with TRBJ2-7, with a possible D match to TRBD2 (6 bases). The ends were cut back, 0 bases at V and 3 bases at J, with 7 bases in the middle. This CDR3 contains 13 residues. Looked up from germline, CDR1 is SGHRS and CDR2 is YFSETQ. In DNA form, the CDR3 reads TGCGCCAGCAGCTTGGGGGGAGGCTACGAGCAGTACTTC. Residues: CASSLGGGYEQYF. The full variable domain, rest sourced from reference TRBV5-1 and TRBJ2-7, is KAGVTQTPRYLIKTRGQQVTLSCSPISGHRSVSWYQQTPGQGLQFLFEYFSETQRNKGNFPGRFSGRQFSNSRSEMNVSTLELGDSALYLCASSLGGGYEQYFGPGTRLTVT.

The genes are TRBV7-2 and TRBJ1-2, with D possibly being TRBD1 (6 bases). The CDR3 is 14 residues long. V lost 5 bases and J lost 3, with 13 bases in between. CDR1 is SGHTA and CDR2 is FQGNSA in the germline V gene. CDR3 bases: TGTGCCAGCAGCCCTGGACAGCTACACTATGGCTACACCTTC. Translated, it gives CASSPGQLHYGYTF.

The rearrangement joins TRBV27 to TRBJ1-6; 7 nucleotides match TRBD1. Per germline, CDR1 MNHEY and CDR2 SMNVEV (reference sequence). V gave up 1 base and J gave up 16 bases; unmatched junction bases: 4. This CDR3 has 12 amino acids. CDR3 residues: CASSLLGQPLHF. In nucleotides, the CDR3 is TGTGCCAGCAGTTTATTGGGACAGCCTCTCCACTTT.

The CDR3 DNA reads as TGTGCCAGCAGTTCCGGAGGGGTAGGTTGGGGCGAGCAGTACTTC. Encoded protein: CASSSGGVGWGEQYF. This rearrangement joins TRBV28 to TRBJ2-7; TRBD2 might be the D (6 bases). The V gene's germline CDR1 is MDHEN and CDR2 SYDVKM. This CDR3 comprises 15 residues. With 4 bases removed from V and 6 bases from J, the gap between germline ends came to 19 bases.

V is TRBV5-5 and J is TRBJ2-5, with 8 positions matching TRBD2. Germline V gene sequence: CDR1 SGHKS, CDR2 YYEKEE (reference sequence). The CDR3 is 15 amino acids. Trimming took 4 bases from V and 1 from J; bases not matched to a gene: 6. The CDR3: CASSQAGRVQETQYF. The CDR3 DNA reads as TGTGCCAGCAGCCAAGCCGGGAGGGTCCAAGAGACCCAGTACTTC.

V and J are TRBV5-1 and TRBJ2-3; 7 nucleotides agree with TRBD1. Trimming at V came to 4 bases and at J to 0 bases, leaving 5 bases not matched to a gene. The CDR3 runs 15 residues. The germline V gene encodes CDR1 SGHRS and CDR2 YFSETQ. CDR3 in amino acids: CASSPGQASTDTQYF. CDR3 in DNA: TGCGCCAGCAGCCCAGGACAGGCAAGCACAGATACGCAGTATTTT.

J is TRBJ1-1 and V is TRBV7-8, with unresolved D. The CDR3 extends over 14 amino acids. Germline CDR1 is SGHVS and CDR2 is FQNEAQ. Deletions cut 3 bases from V and 2 bases from J, with 10 bases between. The CDR3 DNA follows: TGTGCCAGCAGCTTGGTCAGGCTAAACACTGAAGCTTTCTTT. This gives the protein CASSLVRLNTEAFF.

The chain is built from TRBV9 and TRBJ2-3; 7 nucleotides agree with TRBD2. This CDR3 region has 16 residues. Unmatched junction bases numbered 4, after V lost 0 bases and J lost 0 bases. Germline V lookup: CDR1 SGDLS, CDR2 YYNGEE. The CDR3, as DNA: TGTGCCAGCAGCGTAGCCTTTAGCGGGAGCACAGATACGCAGTATTTT. It codes for CASSVAFSGSTDTQYF.

The chain employs TRBV11-3 and TRBJ2-7; D uncertain. The CDR3 totals 12 residues. V dropped 1 base and J dropped 3 bases, with 4 bases sitting between them. Germline assignment: CDR1 SGHNT and CDR2 YENEEA. For the CDR3, the DNA is TGTGCCAGCAGCTTAGTCCACTACGAGCAGTACTTC. Translating gives CASSLVHYEQYF.

The CDR3 region is CASSPGTGGWNTEAFF. Here the CDR3 DNA reads TGCGCCAGCAGCCCCGGGACAGGGGGATGGAACACTGAAGCTTTCTTT. The chain is built from TRBV5-1 and TRBJ1-1, with 11 bases aligning to TRBD1. Germline-derived CDR1 and CDR2 are SGHRS and YFSETQ. Trimming removed 4 bases from V and 1 base from J; junction bases left unmatched: 6. This CDR3 spans 16 amino acids.

The chain employs TRBV7-9 and TRBJ2-3; TRBD2 matches at 11 bases. CDR1 is SEHNR, CDR2 FQNEAQ, per germline (reference sequence). Unmatched junction bases numbered 6, after V lost 6 bases and J lost 1 base. The CDR3 extends over 16 amino acids. The CDR3 DNA follows: TGTGCCAGCAGATCGACTAGCGGGACCGGCACAGATACGCAGTATTTT. This codes for CASRSTSGTGTDTQYF.

The chain carries TRBV25-1 and TRBJ2-7; D gene ambiguous. V was pared by 6 bases and J by 4 bases, with 16 bases between. The germline V gene has CDR1 MGHDK and CDR2 SYGVNS. The CDR3 runs 14 residues. CDR3: CASSQPHKPYEQYF. For the CDR3, the DNA is TGTGCCAGCAGCCAACCCCACAAGCCTTACGAGCAGTACTTC.

The V and J genes are TRBV6-1 and TRBJ1-2; 10 positions agree with TRBD1. CDR3 length: 15 amino acids. Trimming at V came to 2 bases and at J to 7 bases, leaving 7 bases not matched to a gene. Germline V CDR1 and CDR2: MNHNS, SASEGT. CDR3: CASSETGQGLSGYTF. As DNA, the CDR3 is TGTGCCAGCAGTGAAACGGGACAGGGGTTGTCTGGCTACACCTTC.

The V and J genes are TRBV19 and TRBJ2-1; D gene uncertain. Trimming removed 1 base from V and 6 bases from J, with 7 bases in between. The CDR3 consists of 13 residues. Germline-derived CDR1 and CDR2 are LNHDA and SQIVND (reference sequence). In DNA form, the CDR3 reads TGTGCCAGTAGTATAGTGGACGCCAATGAGCAGTTCTTC. Its protein is CASSIVDANEQFF.

The chain carries TRBV11-3 and TRBJ2-2; possibly TRBD1 for D (6 bases). This CDR3 is built from 15 residues. Looked up from germline, CDR1 is SGHNT and CDR2 is YENEEA. The V end lost 5 bases, the J end lost 6 bases, and 16 bases lay between the germline ends. CDR3 in amino acids: CASSLTGSGAGELFF. CDR3 DNA: TGTGCCAGCAGCCTTACAGGGTCTGGGGCCGGGGAGCTGTTTTTT.

The chain is built from TRBV5-3 and TRBJ2-7; tentative D call: TRBD2 (5 bases). TRBV5-3 is annotated as an ORF whose role is uncertain. The CDR3 runs 14 residues. Trimming left V 4 bases short and J 5 bases short, with 16 bases between. The CDR3 bases are TGTGCCAGAAGCACGTTACATGAGGGAGACGAGCAGTACTTC. This codes for CARSTLHEGDEQYF.

This clone was observed a few times. This chain joins TRBV6-1 and TRBJ1-5; a weak D match, TRBD1 (6 bases). V lost 6 bases to trimming and J lost 4 bases, with 13 bases between them. CDR1 and CDR2 from the germline V gene are MNHNS and SASEGT. The CDR3 spans 14 residues. In DNA, the CDR3 is TGTGCCAGCAGCTCTACAGGGACTAATCAGCCCCAGCATTTT. This codes for CASSSTGTNQPQHF.

The chain combines TRBV18 with TRBJ2-2, with unresolved D. Trimming removed 1 base from V and 0 bases from J, with 9 bases in between. The CDR3 is 16 residues long. Per germline, CDR1 KGHSH and CDR2 LQKENI. The DNA of the CDR3 is TGTGCCAGCTCACCACTTGACGGCGCGAACACCGGGGAGCTGTTTTTT. Translated, it gives CASSPLDGANTGELFF.

Only a few counts were recorded for this clone. The gene calls are TRBV7-9 and TRBJ1-1, with 8 positions matching TRBD1. The CDR3 contains 18 residues. The germline gives CDR1 SEHNR, CDR2 FQNEAQ (reference sequence). V lost 5 bases and J lost 2; bases outside the gene matches: 16. The CDR3 protein is CASSKISNTRGRNTEAFF. The CDR3 DNA is TGTGCCAGCAGCAAAATTAGTAACACCAGGGGGCGAAACACTGAAGCTTTCTTT.

The chain uses TRBV2 and TRBJ2-7, with TRBD1 identical over 7 bases. This CDR3 is 17 amino acids long. The trim removed 4 bases at V and 2 bases at J, leaving 14 bases unmatched. Per the germline V gene, CDR1 is SNHLY and CDR2 is FYNNEI. The CDR3 protein is CASSGEGEQGTAYEQYF. As DNA, the CDR3 is TGTGCCAGCAGTGGAGAGGGAGAACAGGGGACCGCCTACGAGCAGTACTTC.

The chain recombines TRBV27 with TRBJ1-1, with 7 positions matching TRBD1. The CDR3 consists of 14 residues. V was clipped by 5 bases and J by 5 bases; unmatched bases: 8. Germline values: CDR1 MNHEY, CDR2 SMNVEV (reference sequence). The CDR3 bases are TGTGCCAGCAGTCCTAGGGGGCCGCGGACTGAAGCTTTCTTT. Protein sequence: CASSPRGPRTEAFF.

The chain is built from TRBV7-2 and TRBJ2-7, with TRBD2 matching 12 bases. Germline trimming cut 3 bases from V and 4 bases from J; bases unmatched to any gene: 13. CDR1 is SGHTA, CDR2 FQGNSA, per germline. The CDR3 has 18 amino acids. The CDR3 nucleotides read TGTGCCAGCAGCTTCCCGACTAGCGGGAGAACTTCGAATTACGAGCAGTACTTC. Its translation: CASSFPTSGRTSNYEQYF.

The chain recombines TRBV5-4 with TRBJ1-1, with D maybe TRBD1 (6 bases). Germline values: CDR1 SGHNT, CDR2 YYREEE (reference sequence). This CDR3 contains 15 residues. With 3 bases removed from V and 5 bases from J, the gap between germline ends came to 17 bases. The CDR3 DNA sequence: TGTGCCAGCAGCTCGGCCTCTGGGGGCTGGACTGAAGCTTTCTTT. Its translation is CASSSASGGWTEAFF.

V and J are TRBV2 and TRBJ2-2; 8 bases are a match to TRBD2. This CDR3 contains 15 residues. Losses at the gene ends were 8 bases for V and 4 bases for J; bases not matched to a gene: 9. Germline lookup yields CDR1 SNHLY and CDR2 FYNNEI. The CDR3 region is CASGPGRVTTGELFF. CDR3 in DNA: TGTGCCAGCGGCCCCGGGAGGGTTACCACCGGGGAGCTGTTTTTT.